This TCR beta chain was recovered during a study of shared clonotypes between healthy human individuals. Naive CD8 cells, CD45RO-negative and positively selected for CCR7, excluded terminally differentiated effector memory CD45RA+ cells. In germline, CDR1 is MNHEY, CDR2 SMNVEV (reference sequence). V lost 5 bases, J lost 6 bases, and 9 bases stayed unmatched. The CDR3 covers 16 residues. Sorted-subset replicate PCR reactions contained 150 to 200 ng DNA, corresponding to approximately 30,000 T cell genomes. In the source study's methods: Filtering differed because ImmunoSEQ produced junction-only sequences that carried no quality scores. Assay used: immunoSEQ multiplex PCR; TCRdb lists only in-frame clones, some missing. D and trimming were read from the DNA, whereas the V and J calls and clone size are those reported in that table. Found here are about 2.1 million clones, 90% to 95% of them singletons; the top ten hold 1.7%.

The genes are TRBV27 and TRBJ2-3; TRBD2 agrees at 12 bases. The specimen was naive CD8+ T cells from PBMCs. The receptor was isolated from a man between 18 and 35 years old in good health. Some clones in this sample may be carry-over from other donors' samples. The CDR3 protein is CASSPTSGRRADTQYF. For the CDR3, the DNA is TGTGCCAGCAGTCCTACTAGCGGGAGGCGGGCCGATACGCAGTATTTT.